This T cell receptor (beta chain) was recorded in a study of shared clonotypes between healthy human individuals. Whole-study context: The people who gave samples were two women and three men aged 18 to 49.

The CDR3 extends over 15 amino acids. V trimming: 10 bases; J trimming: 5 bases; junction bases outside the gene matches: 15. Germline lookup yields CDR1 SEHNR and CDR2 FQNEAQ (reference sequence). Some clones are missing from TCRdb's copy, which holds only in-frame ones; the method was immunoSEQ multiplex PCR. The table records about 2,200,000 clones, approximately 94% of them present only once. Selected positively for CCR7 and CD45RO-negative, naive CD8 cells excluded terminally differentiated effector memory CD45RA+ cells. The genes are TRBV7-9 and TRBJ2-3, with TRBD1 matching over 7 bases. This TCR was sampled from a man in his late teens or twenties in good health. Some clones in this sample may be carry-over from other donors' samples. The material sequenced was naive CD8+ T cells from PBMCs. The DNA of the CDR3 is TGTGCCATCAACGAGGGGGCAGGGGTGAAAGATACGCAGTATTTT. As protein: CAINEGAGVKDTQYF.